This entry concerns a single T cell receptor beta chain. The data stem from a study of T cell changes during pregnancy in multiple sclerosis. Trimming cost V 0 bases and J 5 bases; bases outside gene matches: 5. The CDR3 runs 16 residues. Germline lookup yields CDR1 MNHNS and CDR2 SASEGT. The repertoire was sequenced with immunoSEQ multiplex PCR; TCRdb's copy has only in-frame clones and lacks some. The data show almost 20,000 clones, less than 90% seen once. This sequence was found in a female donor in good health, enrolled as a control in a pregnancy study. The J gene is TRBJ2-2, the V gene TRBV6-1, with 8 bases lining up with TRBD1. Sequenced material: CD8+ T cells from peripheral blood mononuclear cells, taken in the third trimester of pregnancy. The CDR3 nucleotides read TGTGCCAGCAGTGAAGCGGCAGGGGGCTTTACCGGGGAGCTGTTTTTT. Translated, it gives CASSEAAGGFTGELFF.